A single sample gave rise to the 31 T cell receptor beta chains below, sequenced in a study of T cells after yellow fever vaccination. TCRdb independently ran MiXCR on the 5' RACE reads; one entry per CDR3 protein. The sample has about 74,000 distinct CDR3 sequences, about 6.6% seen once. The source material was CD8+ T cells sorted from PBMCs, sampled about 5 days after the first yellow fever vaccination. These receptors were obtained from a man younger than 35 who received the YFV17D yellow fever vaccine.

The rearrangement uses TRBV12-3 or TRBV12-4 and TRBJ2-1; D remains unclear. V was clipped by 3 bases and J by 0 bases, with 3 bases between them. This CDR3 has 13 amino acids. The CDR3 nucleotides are TGTGCCAGCAGTTTGGTCTCCTACAATGAGCAGTTCTTC. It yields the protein CASSLVSYNEQFF.

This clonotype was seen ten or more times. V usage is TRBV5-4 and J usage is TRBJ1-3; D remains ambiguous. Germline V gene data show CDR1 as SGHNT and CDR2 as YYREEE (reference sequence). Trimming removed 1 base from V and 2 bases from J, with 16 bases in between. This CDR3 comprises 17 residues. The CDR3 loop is CASSLIHQDGPGNTIYF. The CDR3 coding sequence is TGTGCCAGCAGCTTGATCCATCAGGACGGTCCTGGAAACACCATATATTTT.

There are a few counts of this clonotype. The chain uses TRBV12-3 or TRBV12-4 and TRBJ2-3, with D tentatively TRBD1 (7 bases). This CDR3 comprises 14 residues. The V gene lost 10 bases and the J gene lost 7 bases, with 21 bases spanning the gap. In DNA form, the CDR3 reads TGTGCCACCATTTCAGGGGGGTCCCCCCATACGCAGTATTTT. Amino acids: CATISGGSPHTQYF.

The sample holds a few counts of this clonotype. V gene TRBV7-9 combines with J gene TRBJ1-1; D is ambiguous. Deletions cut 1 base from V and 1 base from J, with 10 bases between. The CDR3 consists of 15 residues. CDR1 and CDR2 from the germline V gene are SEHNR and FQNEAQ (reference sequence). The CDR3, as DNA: TGTGCCAGCAGCTTAGGAGGGAAGGGGAACACTGAAGCTTTCTTT. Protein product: CASSLGGKGNTEAFF.

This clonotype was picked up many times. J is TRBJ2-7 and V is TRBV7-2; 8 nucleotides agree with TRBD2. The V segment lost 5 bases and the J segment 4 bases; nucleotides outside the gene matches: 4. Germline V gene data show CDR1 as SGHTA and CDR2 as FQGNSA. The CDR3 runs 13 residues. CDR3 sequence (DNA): TGTGCCAGCAGCCAGGGACTAGTGTACGAGCAGTACTTC. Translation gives CASSQGLVYEQYF.

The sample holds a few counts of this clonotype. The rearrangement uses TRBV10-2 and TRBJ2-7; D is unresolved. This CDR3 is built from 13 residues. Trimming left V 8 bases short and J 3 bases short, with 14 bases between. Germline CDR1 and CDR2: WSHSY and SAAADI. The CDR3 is CASWTPNLYEQYV. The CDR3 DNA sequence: TGCGCCAGCTGGACCCCGAACCTCTACGAGCAGTACGTC.

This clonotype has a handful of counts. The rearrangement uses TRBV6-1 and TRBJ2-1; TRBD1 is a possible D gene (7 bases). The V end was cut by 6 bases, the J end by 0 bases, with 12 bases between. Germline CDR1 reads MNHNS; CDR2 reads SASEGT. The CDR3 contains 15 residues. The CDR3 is CASRPGGSSYNEQFF. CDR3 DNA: TGTGCCAGCAGGCCAGGGGGGAGCTCCTACAATGAGCAGTTCTTC.

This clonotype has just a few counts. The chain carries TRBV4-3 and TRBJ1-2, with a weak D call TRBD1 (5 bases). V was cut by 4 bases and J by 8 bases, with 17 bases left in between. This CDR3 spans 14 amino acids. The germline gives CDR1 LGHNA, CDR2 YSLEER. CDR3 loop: CASSPWSGARGYTF. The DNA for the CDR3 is TGCGCCAGCAGCCCCTGGTCCGGGGCGAGGGGCTACACCTTC.

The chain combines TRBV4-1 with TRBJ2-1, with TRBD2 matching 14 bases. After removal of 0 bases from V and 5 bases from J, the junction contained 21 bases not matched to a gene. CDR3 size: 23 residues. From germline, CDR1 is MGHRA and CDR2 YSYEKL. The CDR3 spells CASSQDFRLTSGGAWGLNNEQFF. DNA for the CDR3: TGCGCCAGCAGCCAAGATTTTCGCCTGACTAGCGGGGGGGCCTGGGGTCTCAACAATGAGCAGTTCTTC.

CDR3: CASSFLAGGHNEQFF. CDR3 in DNA: TGTGCCAGCAGTTTCCTAGCGGGGGGGCACAATGAGCAGTTCTTC. The chain recombines TRBV6-5 with TRBJ2-1; 12 bases fit TRBD2. CDR3 length: 15 amino acids. The V and J ends lost 4 bases and 5 bases, in that order; junction bases with no gene match: 3. CDR1 and CDR2 from the germline V gene are MNHEY and SVGAGI.

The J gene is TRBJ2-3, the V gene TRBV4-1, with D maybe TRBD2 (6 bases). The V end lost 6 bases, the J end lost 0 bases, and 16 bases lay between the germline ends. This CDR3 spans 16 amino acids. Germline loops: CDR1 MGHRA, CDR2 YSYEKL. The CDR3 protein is CASSRRDSTSTDTQYF. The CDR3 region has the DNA TGCGCCAGCAGTCGACGGGACTCCACTAGCACAGATACGCAGTATTTT.

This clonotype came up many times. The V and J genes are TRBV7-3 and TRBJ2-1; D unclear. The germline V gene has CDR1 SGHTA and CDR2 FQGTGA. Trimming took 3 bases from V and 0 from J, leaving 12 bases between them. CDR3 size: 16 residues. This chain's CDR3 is CASSFDSLSSYNEQFF. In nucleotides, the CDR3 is TGTGCCAGCAGCTTCGACTCTCTGAGCTCCTACAATGAGCAGTTCTTC.

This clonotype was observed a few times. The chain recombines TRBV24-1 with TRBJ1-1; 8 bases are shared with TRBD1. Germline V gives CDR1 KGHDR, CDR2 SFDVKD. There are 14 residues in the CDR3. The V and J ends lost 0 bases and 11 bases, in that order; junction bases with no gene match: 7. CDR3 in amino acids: CATSDLVNRGWAFF. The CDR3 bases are TGTGCCACCAGTGATTTGGTAAACAGGGGGTGGGCTTTCTTT.

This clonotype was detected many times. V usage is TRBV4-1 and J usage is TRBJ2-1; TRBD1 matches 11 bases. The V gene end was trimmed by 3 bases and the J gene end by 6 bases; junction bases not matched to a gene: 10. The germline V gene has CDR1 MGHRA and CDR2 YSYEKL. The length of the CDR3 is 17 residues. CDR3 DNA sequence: TGCGCCAGCAGCCAGAGGACAGGGGGCATCGGTGGCAATGAGCAGTTCTTC. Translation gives CASSQRTGGIGGNEQFF.

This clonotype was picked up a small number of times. CDR3 in DNA: TGTGCCAGCAGCTTAGTCCAGGGGCCCTACAATGAGCAGTTCTTC. It codes for CASSLVQGPYNEQFF. This chain links TRBV11-3 with TRBJ2-1, with D possibly being TRBD1 (6 bases). The germline V gene encodes CDR1 SGHNT and CDR2 YENEEA. The CDR3 extends over 15 amino acids. Trimming took 1 base from V and 2 from J, leaving 9 bases between them.

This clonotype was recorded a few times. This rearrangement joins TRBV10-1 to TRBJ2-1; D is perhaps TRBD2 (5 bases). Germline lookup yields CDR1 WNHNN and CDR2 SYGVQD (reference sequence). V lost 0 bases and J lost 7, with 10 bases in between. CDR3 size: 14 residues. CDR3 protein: CASSESSGGNEQFF. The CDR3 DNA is TGCGCCAGCAGTGAGTCCTCAGGCGGGAATGAGCAGTTCTTC.

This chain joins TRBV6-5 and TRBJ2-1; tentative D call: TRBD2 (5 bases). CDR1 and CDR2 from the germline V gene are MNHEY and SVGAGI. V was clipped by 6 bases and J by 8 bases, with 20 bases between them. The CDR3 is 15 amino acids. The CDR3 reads CASSPFGPMGDEQFF. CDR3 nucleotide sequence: TGTGCCAGCAGCCCCTTTGGGCCGATGGGAGATGAGCAGTTCTTC.

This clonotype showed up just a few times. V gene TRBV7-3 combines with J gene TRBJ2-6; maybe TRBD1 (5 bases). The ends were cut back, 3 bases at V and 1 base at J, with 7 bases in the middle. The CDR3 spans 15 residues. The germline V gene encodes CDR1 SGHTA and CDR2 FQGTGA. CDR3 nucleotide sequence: TGTGCCAGCAGCTTCAGGGAATCTGGGGCCAACGTCCTGACTTTC. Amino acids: CASSFRESGANVLTF. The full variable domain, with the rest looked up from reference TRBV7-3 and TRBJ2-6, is GAGVSQTPSNKVTEKGKYVELRCDPISGHTALYWYRQSLGQGPEFLIYFQGTGAADDSGLPNDRFFAVRPEGSVSTLKIQRTERGDSAVYLCASSFRESGANVLTFGAGSRLTVL.

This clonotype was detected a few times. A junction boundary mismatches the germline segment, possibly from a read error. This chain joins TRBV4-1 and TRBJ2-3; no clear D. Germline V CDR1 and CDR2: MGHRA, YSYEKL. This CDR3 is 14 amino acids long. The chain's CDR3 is CASNQPQSTDTQYF. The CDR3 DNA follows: TGCGCCAGCAACCAACCCCAAAGCACAGATACGCAGTATTTT.

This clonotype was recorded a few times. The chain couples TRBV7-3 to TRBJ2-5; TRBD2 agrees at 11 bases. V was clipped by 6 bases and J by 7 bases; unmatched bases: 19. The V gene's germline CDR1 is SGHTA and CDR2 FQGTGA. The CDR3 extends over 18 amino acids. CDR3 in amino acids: CASRIVYTSGGPEGTQYF. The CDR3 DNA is TGTGCCAGCAGGATAGTTTACACTAGCGGGGGCCCCGAAGGGACCCAGTACTTC.

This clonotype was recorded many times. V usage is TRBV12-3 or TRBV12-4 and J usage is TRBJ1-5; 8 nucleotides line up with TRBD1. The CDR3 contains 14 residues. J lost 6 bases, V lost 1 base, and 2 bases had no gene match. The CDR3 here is CASSLGQGIQPQHF. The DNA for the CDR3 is TGTGCCAGCAGTTTAGGACAGGGGATTCAGCCCCAGCATTTT.

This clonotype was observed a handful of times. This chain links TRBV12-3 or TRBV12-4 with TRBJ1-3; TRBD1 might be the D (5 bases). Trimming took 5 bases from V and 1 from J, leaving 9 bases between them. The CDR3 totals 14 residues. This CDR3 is CASSIGGSGNTIYF. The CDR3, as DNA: TGTGCCAGCAGTATTGGGGGGTCTGGAAACACCATATATTTT.

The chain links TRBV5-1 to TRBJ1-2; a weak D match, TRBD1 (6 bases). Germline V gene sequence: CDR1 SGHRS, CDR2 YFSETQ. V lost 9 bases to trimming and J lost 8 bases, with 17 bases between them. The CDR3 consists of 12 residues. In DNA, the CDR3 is TGCGCCACTAAACAGGGTGAGGAGGGCTACACCTTC. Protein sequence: CATKQGEEGYTF.

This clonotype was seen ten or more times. CDR3 nucleotide sequence: TGTGCCATCAGTGAGTCCTCCTACGAGCAGTACTTC. The encoded protein is CAISESSYEQYF. The V gene is TRBV10-3, the J gene TRBJ2-7; D gene ambiguous. The CDR3 covers 12 residues. V was shortened by 0 bases and J by 0 bases, with 0 bases between the two germline ends. Germline V gene data show CDR1 as ENHRY and CDR2 as SYGVKD.

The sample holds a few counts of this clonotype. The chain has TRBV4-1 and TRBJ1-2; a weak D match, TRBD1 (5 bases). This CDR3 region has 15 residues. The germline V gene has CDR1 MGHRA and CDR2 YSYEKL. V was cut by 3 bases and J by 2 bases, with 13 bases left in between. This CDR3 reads CASSQTSGQNYGYTF. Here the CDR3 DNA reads TGCGCCAGCAGCCAGACCTCTGGACAAAACTATGGCTACACCTTC.

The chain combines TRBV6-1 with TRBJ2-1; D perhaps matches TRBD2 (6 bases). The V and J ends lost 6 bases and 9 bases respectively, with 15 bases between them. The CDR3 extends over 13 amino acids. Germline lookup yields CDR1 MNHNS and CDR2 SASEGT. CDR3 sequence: CASRVGTAFEQFF. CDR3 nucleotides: TGTGCCAGCAGGGTTGGGACTGCCTTTGAGCAGTTCTTC.

This chain's CDR3 is CASSATGLGEQYV. The CDR3 bases are TGTGCCAGCAGTGCGACAGGGCTGGGGGAGCAGTACGTC. This chain uses TRBV12-3 or TRBV12-4 with TRBJ2-7; 7 nucleotides match TRBD1. The CDR3 totals 13 residues. After removal of 5 bases from V and 7 bases from J, the junction contained 8 bases not matched to a gene.

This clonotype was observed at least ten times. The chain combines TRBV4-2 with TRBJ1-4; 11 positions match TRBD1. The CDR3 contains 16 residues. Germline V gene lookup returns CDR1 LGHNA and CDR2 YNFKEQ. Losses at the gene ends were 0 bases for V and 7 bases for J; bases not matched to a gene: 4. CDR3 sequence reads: CASSQDAGTGGEKLFF. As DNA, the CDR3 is TGTGCCAGCAGCCAAGATGCGGGGACAGGGGGTGAAAAACTGTTTTTT.

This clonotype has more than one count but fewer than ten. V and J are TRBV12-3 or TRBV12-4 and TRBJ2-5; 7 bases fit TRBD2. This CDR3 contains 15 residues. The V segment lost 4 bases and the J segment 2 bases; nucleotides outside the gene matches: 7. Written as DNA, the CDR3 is TGTGCCAGCAGTTACGCGGGGGAGCTACAAGAGACCCAGTACTTC. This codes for CASSYAGELQETQYF.

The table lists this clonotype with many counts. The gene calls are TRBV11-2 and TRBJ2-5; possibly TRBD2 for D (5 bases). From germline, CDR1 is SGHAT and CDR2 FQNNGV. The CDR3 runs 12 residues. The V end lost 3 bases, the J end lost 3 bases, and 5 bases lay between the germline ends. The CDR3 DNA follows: TGTGCCAGCAGCTTGAGGGAAGAGACCCAGTACTTC. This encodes CASSLREETQYF.

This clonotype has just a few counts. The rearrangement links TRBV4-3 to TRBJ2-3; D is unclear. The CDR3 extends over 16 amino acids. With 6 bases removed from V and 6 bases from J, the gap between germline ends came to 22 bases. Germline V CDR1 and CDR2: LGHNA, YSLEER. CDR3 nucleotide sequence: TGCGCCAGCAGTTTATTAAGGGAAAGGGAAATGGATACGCAGTATTTT. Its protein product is CASSLLREREMDTQYF.